The 30 T cell receptor beta chains listed next were all sequenced from one sample in a study of tissue T cells after allogeneic stem cell transplantation. Clones were read by immunoSEQ multiplex PCR, and TCRdb kept only the in-frame ones, dropping some. The profile shows 9,000 to 10,000 clones, 60% of them singletons. The sample consisted of tissue from the jejunum, taken at autopsy. Source of these receptors: a woman aged 18-49 years with breast cancer.

This clone is classed as medium-sized (0.01 to 0.1%). The chain couples TRBV12-3 or TRBV12-4 to TRBJ2-5, with D possibly matching TRBD2 (7 bases). CDR3 length equals 13 residues. The V end was cut by 8 bases, the J end by 6 bases, with 16 bases between. CDR3 DNA sequence: TGTGCCAGCCGCTGGGGGGGGCAACAGACCCAGTACTTC. Its protein is CASRWGGQQTQYF.

This clone was counted a few times. The rearrangement joins TRBV7-2 to TRBJ2-1, with 11 bases lining up with TRBD2. The CDR3 is 13 residues long. Germline CDR1 reads SGHTA; CDR2 reads FQGNSA. V gave up 10 bases and J gave up 6 bases; unmatched junction bases: 5. The CDR3 here is CATGTSGPNEQFF. The CDR3 DNA is TGTGCCACCGGGACTAGCGGACCCAATGAGCAGTTCTTC.

The CDR3 here is CASTMGQNQETQYF. The CDR3 DNA reads as TGTGCCAGCACCATGGGACAGAACCAAGAGACCCAGTACTTC. The chain has TRBV9 and TRBJ2-5, with 7 nucleotides matching TRBD1. After removal of 6 bases from V and 0 bases from J, the junction contained 5 bases not matched to a gene. CDR3 size: 14 residues. Germline V gene sequence: CDR1 SGDLS, CDR2 YYNGEE.

This chain links TRBV19 with TRBJ1-4, with unresolved D. CDR1 and CDR2 (germline): LNHDA, SQIVND (reference sequence). Deletions cut 3 bases from V and 2 bases from J, with 13 bases between. The CDR3 sequence is 16 residues long. This CDR3 reads CASSIGVGWTNEKLFF. In DNA, the CDR3 is TGTGCCAGTAGTATTGGGGTCGGATGGACTAATGAAAAACTGTTTTTT. Supplemented by reference TRBV19 and TRBJ1-4, the full variable domain reads DGGITQSPKYLFRKEGQNVTLSCEQNLNHDAMYWYRQDPGQGLRLIYYSQIVNDFQKGDIAEGYSVSREKKESFPLTVTSAQKNPTAFYLCASSIGVGWTNEKLFFGSGTQLSVL.

This chain links TRBV5-4 with TRBJ2-2; 10 bases are shared with TRBD2. This CDR3 contains 16 residues. Germline values: CDR1 SGHNT, CDR2 YYREEE (reference sequence). V trimming: 3 bases; J trimming: 1 base; junction bases outside the gene matches: 3. This CDR3 reads CASSSERGGNTGELFF. For the CDR3, the DNA is TGTGCCAGCAGCTCTGAGCGGGGGGGGAACACCGGGGAGCTGTTTTTT.

The chain combines TRBV5-6 with TRBJ2-5; D is unclear. Looked up from germline, CDR1 is SGHDT and CDR2 is YYEEEE. The CDR3 length is 13 residues. The V end lost 2 bases, the J end lost 5 bases, and 10 bases lay between the germline ends. CDR3 in amino acids: CASSLAGGETQYF. DNA of the CDR3: TGTGCCAGCAGCTTAGCAGGTGGGGAGACCCAGTACTTC.

J is TRBJ1-5 and V is TRBV27; 7 bases map to TRBD1. With V trimmed by 4 bases and J by 5 bases, 8 bases remained unmatched. In germline, CDR1 is MNHEY, CDR2 SMNVEV (reference sequence). CDR3 length: 15 amino acids. The DNA of the CDR3 is TGTGCCAGCAGTTCCAATCACAGGGGAGATCAGCCCCAGCATTTT. It specifies CASSSNHRGDQPQHF.

The CDR3 DNA follows: TGTGCCAGTAGAAAGGACAGGACCTACGAGCAGTACTTC. Translating gives CASRKDRTYEQYF. This chain uses TRBV2 with TRBJ2-7; 7 positions agree with TRBD1. CDR3 length equals 13 residues. Germline V gives CDR1 SNHLY, CDR2 FYNNEI. J gave up 2 bases and V 9 bases, and 7 bases lay outside the gene matches.

This chain uses TRBV6-6 with TRBJ2-3; 12 positions agree with TRBD2. Trimming at V came to 7 bases and at J to 5 bases, leaving 4 bases not matched to a gene. The V gene's germline CDR1 is MNHNY and CDR2 SVGAGI (reference sequence). This CDR3 contains 14 residues. CDR3 coding DNA: TGTGCCAGCAATCAACTAGCGGGGGGAGATACGCAGTATTTT. Its protein is CASNQLAGGDTQYF.

This chain uses TRBV5-1 with TRBJ2-2, with D unclear. The CDR3 has 13 amino acids. The V end lost 0 bases, the J end lost 7 bases, and 7 bases lay between the germline ends. CDR1 and CDR2 (germline): SGHRS, YFSETQ. The CDR3, as DNA: TGCGCCAGCAGCTTGGACCTGGTCGGGGAGCTGTTTTTT. It is translated as CASSLDLVGELFF.

The rearrangement joins TRBV18 to TRBJ1-2, with D unresolved. The V gene lost 6 bases and the J gene lost 9 bases, with 17 bases spanning the gap. The CDR3 loop spans 13 amino acids. Germline V lookup: CDR1 KGHSH, CDR2 LQKENI. CDR3 amino acids: CASSVVGYLRYTF. The CDR3 bases are TGTGCCAGCTCGGTAGTCGGGTACCTGCGCTACACCTTC. Supplemented by reference TRBV18 and TRBJ1-2, the full variable domain reads NAGVMQNPRHLVRRRGQEARLRCSPMKGHSHVYWYRQLPEEGLKFMVYLQKENIIDESGMPKERFSAEFPKEGPSILRIQQVVRGDSAAYFCASSVVGYLRYTFGSGTRLTVV.

The chain is built from TRBV5-1 and TRBJ1-2; D ambiguous. Germline CDR1 is SGHRS and CDR2 is YFSETQ. V lost 0 bases and J lost 3, with 12 bases in between. The CDR3 covers 15 residues. The CDR3 region is CASSLATSEDYGYTF. For the CDR3, the DNA is TGCGCCAGCAGCTTGGCCACGTCAGAAGACTATGGCTACACCTTC.

This clone was seen only a few times. This sequence joins TRBV27 and TRBJ2-6; TRBD1 aligns across 10 bases. Germline V lookup: CDR1 MNHEY, CDR2 SMNVEV (reference sequence). Trimming cost V 2 bases and J 3 bases; bases outside gene matches: 19. The CDR3 length is 22 residues. In nucleotides, the CDR3 is TGTGCCAGCAGTTTAGAGGGGTTGACCTGCGGGACAGGGGTGTGTGGGGCCAACGTCCTGACTTTC. This translates into CASSLEGLTCGTGVCGANVLTF.

The chain is built from TRBV5-5 and TRBJ2-2; 12 bases match TRBD2. Germline-derived CDR1 and CDR2 are SGHKS and YYEKEE (reference sequence). Unmatched junction bases numbered 5, after V lost 0 bases and J lost 8 bases. The CDR3 is 16 amino acids. The CDR3 spells CASSLDPGLAGGELFF. The CDR3 region has the DNA TGTGCCAGCAGCTTGGACCCCGGACTAGCGGGGGGGGAGCTGTTTTTT.

As concerns this clone: With a far larger clone one base away, a read error is the likely cause. Within the sample, other DNA sequences also encode this same CDR3. The genes are TRBV6-6 and TRBJ2-7; D possibly corresponds to TRBD2 (6 bases). The CDR3 loop spans 14 amino acids. Germline V lookup: CDR1 MNHNY, CDR2 SVGAGI (reference sequence). Trimming shortened V by 2 bases and J by 1 base, and 9 bases separated the two germline ends. The CDR3 sequence is CASSYVGGSYEQYF. The CDR3 bases are TGTGCCAGCAGTTACGTGGGGGGATCCTACGAGCAGTACTTC.

The V gene is TRBV2, the J gene TRBJ2-2; 8 bases are shared with TRBD2. The germline gives CDR1 SNHLY, CDR2 FYNNEI. The ends lost 3 bases at V and 7 bases at J; junction bases unmatched: 7. This CDR3 region has 15 residues. The CDR3 protein is CASSEARGGHGELFF. DNA for the CDR3: TGTGCCAGCAGTGAGGCTCGGGGGGGACACGGGGAGCTGTTTTTT.

This chain connects TRBV28 to TRBJ1-4; TRBD1 matches 10 bases. The germline CDR1 and CDR2 sequences are MDHEN and SYDVKM. The CDR3 sequence is 16 residues long. Trimming cost V 5 bases and J 7 bases; bases outside gene matches: 10. The CDR3 protein is CASSQRQGAIGEKLFF. Here the CDR3 DNA reads TGTGCCAGCAGTCAGCGACAGGGGGCAATTGGTGAAAAACTGTTTTTT.

The rearrangement uses TRBV18 and TRBJ1-5; the D is unclear. There are 15 residues in the CDR3. V lost 0 bases and J lost 3, with 9 bases in between. CDR1 and CDR2 from the germline V gene are KGHSH and LQKENI. The DNA of the CDR3 is TGTGCCAGCTCACCACCCACCGGATCCAATCAGCCCCAGCATTTT. Translation gives CASSPPTGSNQPQHF.

The chain carries TRBV5-5 and TRBJ1-2; the match to TRBD1 covers 8 bases. Germline CDR1 and CDR2: SGHKS and YYEKEE (reference sequence). Trimming removed 7 bases from V and 8 bases from J; junction bases left unmatched: 10. This CDR3 spans 13 amino acids. Written as DNA, the CDR3 is TGTGCCAGCGGACAGGGACCAAGAGGAGGCTACACCTTC. Protein sequence: CASGQGPRGGYTF.

This clone was seen a few times. The V call is TRBV6-5, the J call TRBJ1-4; 7 bases map to TRBD1. Germline assignment: CDR1 MNHEY and CDR2 SVGAGI. The CDR3 consists of 14 residues. J lost 7 bases, V lost 6 bases, and 8 bases had no gene match. The DNA of the CDR3 is TGTGCCAGCAGGGACCCCGGGACAGCTGAAAAACTGTTTTTT. Its translation is CASRDPGTAEKLFF.

This clone is labeled as medium-sized (0.01 to 0.1%). Other DNA sequences in the same sample also yield this CDR3. The chain recombines TRBV9 with TRBJ1-2; D gene unclear. V dropped 3 bases and J dropped 5 bases, with 14 bases sitting between them. The germline V gene has CDR1 SGDLS and CDR2 YYNGEE. The CDR3 is 14 residues long. CDR3 in amino acids: CASSAHEGPYGYTF. In DNA form, the CDR3 reads TGTGCCAGCAGCGCCCATGAGGGTCCTTATGGCTACACCTTC.

This rearrangement joins TRBV3-1 (or the pseudogene TRBV3-2) to TRBJ2-7, with TRBD2 matching over 7 bases. The V gene end was trimmed by 1 base and the J gene end by 2 bases; junction bases not matched to a gene: 5. The CDR3 runs 15 residues. In germline, CDR1 is LGHDT, CDR2 YNNKEL (reference sequence). The CDR3 region is CASSQGDYHPYEQYF. CDR3 nucleotide sequence: TGTGCCAGCAGCCAAGGGGACTACCACCCCTACGAGCAGTACTTC.

This rearrangement joins TRBV6-5 to TRBJ2-6; D is unresolved. Germline-derived CDR1 and CDR2 are MNHEY and SVGAGI. The CDR3 is 14 residues long. V was pared by 6 bases and J by 5 bases, with 11 bases between. As DNA, the CDR3 is TGTGCCAGCAGGGTGGGATTCCGGGCCAACGTCCTGACTTTC. Translation gives CASRVGFRANVLTF.

This clone was found a few times. The junction departs from germline at one end; a sequencing error may be responsible. The chain uses TRBV20-1 and TRBJ1-4, with D perhaps matching TRBD1 (5 bases). Germline CDR1 reads DFQATT; CDR2 reads SNEGSKA (reference sequence). The CDR3 covers 11 residues. CDR3 in amino acids: CSAPRSGTAIF. CDR3 sequence (DNA): TGCAGTGCCCCCCGCTCCGGGACGGCGATTTTT.

The chain uses TRBV5-6 and TRBJ1-5; a weak D match, TRBD1 (5 bases). The CDR3 is 14 residues long. Germline values: CDR1 SGHDT, CDR2 YYEEEE. V was shortened by 4 bases and J by 7 bases, with 15 bases between the two germline ends. DNA for the CDR3: TGTGCCAGCAGCCTCGGGCCGGGGGAACAGCCCCAGCATTTT. Its protein is CASSLGPGEQPQHF.

V gene TRBV5-1 combines with J gene TRBJ2-5; TRBD1 or TRBD2 may be the D gene (5 bases each). The CDR3 has 15 residues. The V end was cut by 1 base, the J end by 1 base, with 11 bases between. Germline V CDR1 and CDR2: SGHRS, YFSETQ. CDR3 protein: CASSLMGTSQETQYF. The DNA of the CDR3 is TGCGCCAGCAGCTTGATGGGGACGTCCCAAGAGACCCAGTACTTC.

V and J are TRBV3-1 (or the pseudogene TRBV3-2) and TRBJ2-2; D is possibly TRBD1 (6 bases). The V end lost 3 bases, the J end lost 3 bases, and 20 bases lay between the germline ends. The CDR3 length is 18 residues. Germline CDR1 reads LGHDT; CDR2 reads YNNKEL (reference sequence). The CDR3 DNA sequence: TGTGCCAGCAGCCATGCCGCGGCACAGGGATGGTACACCGGGGAGCTGTTTTTT. Residues: CASSHAAAQGWYTGELFF.

This clone was picked up a small number of times. The chain joins TRBV6-6 to TRBJ1-2, with 9 bases aligning to TRBD1. Germline V gene lookup returns CDR1 MNHNY and CDR2 SVGAGI (reference sequence). The length of the CDR3 is 15 residues. Germline trimming cut 7 bases from V and 7 bases from J; bases unmatched to any gene: 13. CDR3 DNA sequence: TGTGCCAGCATACCGAGGGACAGGGTCTCTGGTGGCTACACCTTC. It translates to CASIPRDRVSGGYTF.

The rearrangement links TRBV7-2 to TRBJ2-7, with TRBD2 identical over 7 bases. The CDR3 runs 14 residues. V lost 2 bases, J lost 5 bases, and 6 bases stayed unmatched. The germline gives CDR1 SGHTA, CDR2 FQGNSA. CDR3 sequence reads: CASSLPGRANEQYF. The CDR3 coding sequence is TGTGCCAGCAGCTTACCTGGGAGGGCGAACGAGCAGTACTTC. Using reference TRBV7-2 and TRBJ2-7 for the parts outside the CDR3, the full variable domain is GAGVSQSPSNKVTEKGKDVELRCDPISGHTALYWYRQSLGQGLEFLIYFQGNSAPDKSGLPSDRFSAERTGGSVSTLTIQRTQQEDSAVYLCASSLPGRANEQYFGPGTRLTVT.

V and J are TRBV4-3 and TRBJ1-4; D may be TRBD1 (6 bases). Germline V gene sequence: CDR1 LGHNA, CDR2 YSLEER. The CDR3 length is 17 residues. V dropped 1 base and J dropped 3 bases, with 15 bases sitting between them. CDR3: CASSQGQAGRPNEKLFF. The CDR3 DNA follows: TGCGCCAGCAGCCAAGGACAGGCGGGCCGCCCTAATGAAAAACTGTTTTTT.